The 27 T cell receptor beta chains reported below all come from one sample, sequenced in a study of T cell responses to AZD1222 COVID-19 vaccine. The data were produced by immunoSEQ multiplex PCR, yet TCRdb's version contains in-frame clones alone and is incomplete. Of 85,000 to 90,000 clones listed, about 88% are singletons. The source was peripheral blood, collected on day 0 of AZD1222 vaccination. These TCRs come from an adult in good health.

This sequence joins TRBV2 and TRBJ2-4; TRBD1 matches 8 bases. The CDR3 has 12 residues. V shed 6 bases, J shed 14 bases, and the junction held 9 bases outside the gene matches. Germline CDR1 SNHLY, CDR2 FYNNEI. CDR3 residues: CASRDPPGQEYF. The CDR3 DNA reads as TGTGCCAGCAGAGATCCGCCGGGACAGGAGTACTTC.

The chain links TRBV5-4 to TRBJ2-7; the D gene is possibly TRBD2 (6 bases). Germline CDR1 is SGHNT and CDR2 is YYREEE (reference sequence). V lost 4 bases to trimming and J lost 2 bases, with 19 bases between them. This CDR3 is 16 amino acids long. CDR3 protein: CASSLLVASATYEQYF. The DNA of the CDR3 is TGTGCCAGCAGCCTCCTTGTGGCTAGCGCTACCTACGAGCAGTACTTC.

CDR3 amino acids: CASSAGLAVTYEQYF. The CDR3 coding sequence is TGTGCCAGCAGCGCGGGACTAGCGGTAACCTACGAGCAGTACTTC. The rearrangement links TRBV5-5 to TRBJ2-7; 11 nucleotides line up with TRBD2. Looked up from germline, CDR1 is SGHKS and CDR2 is YYEKEE (reference sequence). CDR3 length equals 15 residues. With V trimmed by 4 bases and J by 2 bases, 5 bases remained unmatched.

CDR3 amino acids: CASSPLDRGVSNAQYF. CDR3 coding DNA: TGTGCCAGCTCACCCCTAGACAGGGGGGTATCGAATGCGCAGTACTTC. The V and J genes are TRBV18 and TRBJ2-7, with 9 nucleotides matching TRBD1. Trimming cost V 3 bases and J 9 bases; bases outside gene matches: 15. From germline, CDR1 is KGHSH and CDR2 LQKENI. This CDR3 is built from 16 residues. Looking up the rest from reference TRBV18 and TRBJ2-7 gives the full variable domain: NAGVMQNPRHLVRRRGQEARLRCSPMKGHSHVYWYRQLPEEGLKFMVYLQKENIIDESGMPKERFSAEFPKEGPSILRIQQVVRGDSAAYFCASSPLDRGVSNAQYFGPGTRLTVT.

The chain combines TRBV15 with TRBJ1-1, with D perhaps matching TRBD1 (5 bases). V dropped 3 bases and J dropped 1 base, with 18 bases sitting between them. This CDR3 has 17 residues. Germline V gives CDR1 LNHNV, CDR2 YYDKDF (reference sequence). CDR3 residues: CATSRILGRARNTEAFF. DNA of the CDR3: TGTGCCACCAGCAGGATTCTGGGGCGGGCCAGGAACACTGAAGCTTTCTTT.

The rearrangement joins TRBV6-5 to TRBJ1-1; the match to TRBD1 covers 7 bases. Germline lookup yields CDR1 MNHEY and CDR2 SVGAGI. The CDR3 is 13 residues long. J was trimmed by 4 bases and V by 6 bases; bases with no gene match: 5. This CDR3 is CASSDRVSTEAFF. The CDR3 nucleotides read TGTGCCAGCAGCGACAGGGTTAGCACTGAAGCTTTCTTT.

The genes are TRBV5-1 and TRBJ2-4; no firm D call. CDR1 is SGHRS and CDR2 is YFSETQ in the germline V gene. There are 15 residues in the CDR3. The germline V and J ends were trimmed by 0 bases and 3 bases, with 10 bases remaining between them. The CDR3 sequence is CASSLEPGFKNIQYF. The CDR3 DNA is TGCGCCAGCAGCTTGGAGCCGGGCTTCAAAAACATTCAGTACTTC.

J is TRBJ2-7 and V is TRBV7-8; 8 bases map to TRBD2. The CDR3 covers 16 residues. CDR1 is SGHVS, CDR2 FQNEAQ, per germline. The J segment lost 3 bases and the V segment lost 1 base, leaving 8 bases of the junction unmatched. The CDR3 spells CASSLGSSAGGYEQYF. The CDR3 nucleotides are TGTGCCAGCAGCTTAGGAAGCTCGGCGGGGGGCTACGAGCAGTACTTC.

This clone occurred once. The rearrangement uses TRBV7-9 and TRBJ2-7; TRBD1 aligns across 10 bases. The CDR3 sequence is 15 residues long. Germline V CDR1 and CDR2: SEHNR, FQNEAQ (reference sequence). V shed 3 bases and J 2 bases; nucleotides not matched to a gene: 4. The CDR3 DNA sequence: TGTGCCAGCAGCTTGGGACAGGGGAAAACCTACGAGCAGTACTTC. Its translation: CASSLGQGKTYEQYF.

This chain links TRBV2 with TRBJ2-1; no definite D call. Germline V gene sequence: CDR1 SNHLY, CDR2 FYNNEI. The CDR3 covers 15 residues. V was pared by 6 bases and J by 14 bases, with 26 bases between. CDR3 residues: CASRTSGYDRSKKFF. CDR3 DNA sequence: TGTGCCAGCAGAACCTCCGGGTACGATCGAAGCAAGAAGTTCTTC.

The V and J genes are TRBV4-2 and TRBJ1-1, with 10 nucleotides matching TRBD1. CDR1 and CDR2 from the germline V gene are LGHNA and YNFKEQ. This CDR3 is built from 15 residues. V lost 4 bases, J lost 4 bases, and 6 bases stayed unmatched. CDR3 in amino acids: CASSRDRGPGTEAFF. The CDR3 DNA follows: TGTGCCAGCAGCCGGGACAGGGGCCCGGGCACTGAAGCTTTCTTT.

V usage is TRBV28 and J usage is TRBJ2-2, with a weak D call TRBD2 (7 bases). Trimming took 5 bases from V and 5 from J, leaving 15 bases between them. CDR1 is MDHEN and CDR2 is SYDVKM in the germline V gene. This CDR3 spans 15 amino acids. CDR3 amino acids: CASSHGGLGTGELFF. In DNA form, the CDR3 reads TGTGCCAGCAGTCACGGGGGGCTAGGGACCGGGGAGCTGTTTTTT.

This chain joins TRBV28 and TRBJ2-3; maybe TRBD2 (5 bases). CDR1 and CDR2 from the germline V gene are MDHEN and SYDVKM. The length of the CDR3 is 15 residues. V was cut by 11 bases and J by 5 bases, with 23 bases left in between. CDR3 sequence (DNA): TGTGCCCTCGCTCACCCCTTGGACGGAGGAGATACGCAGTATTTT. Amino acids: CALAHPLDGGDTQYF.

The CDR3 DNA sequence: TGTGCCAGCAGACGGATCCAGGGGTTCACTGAAGCTTTCTTT. The encoded protein is CASRRIQGFTEAFF. The chain joins TRBV7-2 to TRBJ1-1; D may be TRBD1 (6 bases). The CDR3 length is 14 residues. Looked up from germline, CDR1 is SGHTA and CDR2 is FQGNSA. V shed 6 bases and J shed 4 bases, with 15 bases lying between them.

The gene calls are TRBV6-5 and TRBJ2-7; weak D call: TRBD2 (6 bases). Looked up from germline, CDR1 is MNHEY and CDR2 is SVGAGI. V was cut by 7 bases and J by 2 bases, with 18 bases left in between. The CDR3 is made up of 15 amino acids. CDR3 sequence (DNA): TGTGCCAGCACCCGTAGCGGTACGGGTACCTACGAGCAGTACTTC. Its protein is CASTRSGTGTYEQYF.

The chain uses TRBV24-1 and TRBJ2-1; tentatively, D is TRBD2 (5 bases). V lost 4 bases and J lost 10, with 10 bases in between. Germline loops: CDR1 KGHDR, CDR2 SFDVKD. This CDR3 has 12 amino acids. CDR3 amino acids: CATSDRLREQFF. The CDR3 bases are TGTGCCACCAGTGACCGACTAAGAGAGCAGTTCTTC.

The chain is built from TRBV7-9 and TRBJ2-2; 9 nucleotides line up with TRBD2. Germline CDR1 is SEHNR and CDR2 is FQNEAQ (reference sequence). The CDR3 extends over 17 amino acids. Trimming cost V 4 bases and J 7 bases; bases outside gene matches: 13. The CDR3 reads CASSSPGVAGVRGELFF. The CDR3 bases are TGTGCCAGCAGCTCTCCCGGAGTAGCGGGAGTCCGCGGGGAGCTGTTTTTT.

The genes are TRBV28 and TRBJ1-4; D call uncertain. This CDR3 is built from 13 residues. V lost 6 bases, J lost 4 bases, and 9 bases lay in between. Germline V gene data show CDR1 as MDHEN and CDR2 as SYDVKM. For the CDR3, the DNA is TGTGCCAGCAGACCTGTTCTTAATGAAAAACTGTTTTTT. Its translation: CASRPVLNEKLFF.

The rearrangement uses TRBV29-1 and TRBJ1-3, with D unclear. Trimming left V 8 bases short and J 0 bases short, with 17 bases between. The CDR3 loop spans 15 amino acids. CDR1 is SQVTM and CDR2 is ANQGSEA in the germline V gene. CDR3 loop: CSPNRWLFSGNTIYF. CDR3 bases: TGCAGCCCTAACCGTTGGTTGTTCTCTGGAAACACCATATATTTT.

CDR3 in DNA: TGTGCCAGCAGCTTCTACCTTACTGAACTTGCCAGCGAGCAGTACTTC. Protein product: CASSFYLTELASEQYF. This chain joins TRBV11-1 and TRBJ2-7, with no clear D. In germline, CDR1 is SGHAT, CDR2 FQDESV (reference sequence). V lost 3 bases, J lost 6 bases, and 21 bases lay in between. The CDR3 loop spans 16 amino acids.

The chain joins TRBV29-1 to TRBJ1-1; D may be TRBD1 (5 bases). CDR3 size: 13 residues. V was cut by 3 bases and J by 0 bases, with 8 bases left in between. CDR1 is SQVTM and CDR2 is ANQGSEA in the germline V gene. The CDR3 region has the DNA TGCAGCGTTGAGGGGGTTATGAACACTGAAGCTTTCTTT. Residues: CSVEGVMNTEAFF.

The chain links TRBV5-1 to TRBJ1-1; no definite D call. Looked up from germline, CDR1 is SGHRS and CDR2 is YFSETQ. The CDR3 runs 14 residues. Trimming left V 0 bases short and J 0 bases short, with 6 bases between. CDR3 bases: TGCGCCAGCAGCTTGGAGACGGTGAACACTGAAGCTTTCTTT. Its protein product is CASSLETVNTEAFF. The complete variable domain, with remaining parts taken from reference TRBV5-1 and TRBJ1-1, reads KAGVTQTPRYLIKTRGQQVTLSCSPISGHRSVSWYQQTPGQGLQFLFEYFSETQRNKGNFPGRFSGRQFSNSRSEMNVSTLELGDSALYLCASSLETVNTEAFFGQGTRLTVV.

V and J are TRBV30 and TRBJ1-6, with unresolved D. The CDR3 totals 15 residues. CDR1 and CDR2 (germline): GTSNPN, SVGIG (reference sequence). Trimming removed 5 bases at V and 3 bases at J, with 14 bases between. CDR3 bases: TGTGCCTGGGGAGCGGGTGACCACTATAATTCACCCCTCCACTTT. It codes for CAWGAGDHYNSPLHF.

The gene calls are TRBV19 and TRBJ2-2, with D possibly called TRBD1 or TRBD2 (6 bases each). This CDR3 region has 13 residues. Germline V gene lookup returns CDR1 LNHDA and CDR2 SQIVND (reference sequence). V was trimmed by 10 bases and J by 3 bases, leaving 12 bases between them. The CDR3 loop is CATAGHYTGELFF. The CDR3, as DNA: TGTGCCACTGCGGGACACTACACCGGGGAGCTGTTTTTT.

This clone came up once. CDR3 nucleotide sequence: TGTGCCAGCAGTGCTGTTAAACGGCGTGGCTACACCTTC. Amino acid sequence: CASSAVKRRGYTF. This chain connects TRBV2 to TRBJ1-2; D remains unclear. CDR3 size: 13 residues. V was clipped by 4 bases and J by 7 bases, with 13 bases between them. From germline, CDR1 is SNHLY and CDR2 FYNNEI.

This rearrangement joins TRBV11-3 to TRBJ1-1, with D unclear. The V end lost 3 bases, the J end lost 6 bases, and 11 bases lay between the germline ends. This CDR3 comprises 13 residues. The germline V gene has CDR1 SGHNT and CDR2 YENEEA. The DNA of the CDR3 is TGTGCCAGCAGCTTTTCCCGGCAGTCTGAAGCTTTCTTT. This codes for CASSFSRQSEAFF.

This chain joins TRBV15 and TRBJ1-5, with TRBD1 matching over 8 bases. Germline V CDR1 and CDR2: LNHNV, YYDKDF (reference sequence). V shed 5 bases and J 4 bases; nucleotides not matched to a gene: 4. CDR3 length equals 14 residues. The CDR3 DNA sequence: TGTGCCACCAGCCCGGGACAGGAAAATCAGCCCCAGCATTTT. Translated, it gives CATSPGQENQPQHF.